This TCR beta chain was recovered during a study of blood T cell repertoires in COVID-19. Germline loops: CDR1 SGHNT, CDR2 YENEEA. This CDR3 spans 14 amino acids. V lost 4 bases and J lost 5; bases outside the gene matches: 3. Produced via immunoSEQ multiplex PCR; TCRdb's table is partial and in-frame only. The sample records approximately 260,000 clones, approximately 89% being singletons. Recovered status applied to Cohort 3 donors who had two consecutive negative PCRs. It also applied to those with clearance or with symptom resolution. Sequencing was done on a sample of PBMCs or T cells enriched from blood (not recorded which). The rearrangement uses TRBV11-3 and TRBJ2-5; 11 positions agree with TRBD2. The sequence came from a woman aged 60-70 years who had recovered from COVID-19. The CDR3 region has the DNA TGTGCCAGCAGCTCTAGCGGGGGGTTGGAGACCCAGTACTTC. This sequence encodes CASSSSGGLETQYF.